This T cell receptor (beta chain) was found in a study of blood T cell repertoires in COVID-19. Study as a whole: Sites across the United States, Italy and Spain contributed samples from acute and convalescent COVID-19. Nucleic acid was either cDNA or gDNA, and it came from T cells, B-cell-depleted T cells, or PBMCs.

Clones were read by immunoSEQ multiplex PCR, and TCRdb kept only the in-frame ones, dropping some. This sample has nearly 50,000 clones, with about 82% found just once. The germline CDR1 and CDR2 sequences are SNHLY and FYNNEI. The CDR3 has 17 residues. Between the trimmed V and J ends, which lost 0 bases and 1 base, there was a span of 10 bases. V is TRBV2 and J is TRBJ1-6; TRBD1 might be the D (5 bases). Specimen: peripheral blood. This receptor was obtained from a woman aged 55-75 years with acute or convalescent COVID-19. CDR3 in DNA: TGTGCCAGCAGTGAAGCGGGGGGGAGGTCCTATAATTCACCCCTCCACTTT. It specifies CASSEAGGRSYNSPLHF.